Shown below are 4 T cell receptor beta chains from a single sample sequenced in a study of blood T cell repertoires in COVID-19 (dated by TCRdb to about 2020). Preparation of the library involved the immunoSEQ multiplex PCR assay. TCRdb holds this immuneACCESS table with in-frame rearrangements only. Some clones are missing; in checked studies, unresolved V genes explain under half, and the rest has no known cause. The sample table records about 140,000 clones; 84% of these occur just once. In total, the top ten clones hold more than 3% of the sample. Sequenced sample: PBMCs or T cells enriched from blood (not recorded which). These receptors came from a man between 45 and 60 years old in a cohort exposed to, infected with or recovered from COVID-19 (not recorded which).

The CDR3 loop reads CASGRGTGWEKLFF. CDR3 sequence (DNA): TGTGCCAGCGGACGCGGAACAGGGTGGGAAAAACTGTTTTTT. This chain links TRBV27 with TRBJ1-4, with TRBD1 as a possible D gene (6 bases). The CDR3 is 14 amino acids. CDR1 MNHEY and CDR2 SMNVEV come from the germline V gene (reference sequence). V gave up 8 bases and J gave up 8 bases, with 18 bases separating them.

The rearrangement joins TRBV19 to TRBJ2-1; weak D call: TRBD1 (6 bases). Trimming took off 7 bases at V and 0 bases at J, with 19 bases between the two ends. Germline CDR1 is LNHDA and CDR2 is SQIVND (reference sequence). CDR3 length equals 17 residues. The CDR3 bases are TGTGCCAGTACCGAGGACAGAAGGTTAGTCTCCTACAATGAGCAGTTCTTC. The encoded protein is CASTEDRRLVSYNEQFF.

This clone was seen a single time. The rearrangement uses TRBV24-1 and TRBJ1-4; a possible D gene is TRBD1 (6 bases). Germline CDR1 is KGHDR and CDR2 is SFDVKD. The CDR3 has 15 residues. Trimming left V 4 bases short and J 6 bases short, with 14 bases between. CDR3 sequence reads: CATSDPRQVHEKLFF. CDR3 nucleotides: TGTGCCACCAGTGACCCACGACAGGTTCATGAAAAACTGTTTTTT.

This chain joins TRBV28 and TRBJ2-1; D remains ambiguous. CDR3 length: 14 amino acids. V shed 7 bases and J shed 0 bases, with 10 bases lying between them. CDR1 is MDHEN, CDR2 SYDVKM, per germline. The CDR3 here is CASNFRGSYNEQFF. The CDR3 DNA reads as TGTGCCAGCAACTTCCGAGGCTCCTACAATGAGCAGTTCTTC.